This T cell receptor beta chain was sequenced during a study of shared clonotypes between healthy human individuals. Study details: Three CD4 naive, three CD4 memory, two CD8 naive and one CD8 memory plate were used per donor.

Sequencing was performed with immunoSEQ multiplex PCR; in TCRdb, only in-frame clones are kept and a portion is missing. The sample gives about 580,000 clones, 95% to 98% of which show up once; 0.3% is in the top ten. There are 16 residues in the CDR3. The V end was cut by 1 base, the J end by 4 bases, with 15 bases between. From germline, CDR1 is SGHNT and CDR2 YYREEE (reference sequence). Cells designated naive CD8 were CD45RO-negative and were positively selected for CCR7, with terminally differentiated effector memory CD45RA+ cells excluded. This TCR was sampled from a man aged 25-45 years in good health. This chain connects TRBV5-4 to TRBJ2-1; D may be TRBD2 (6 bases). The sample was naive CD8+ T cells sorted from blood. DNA for the CDR3: TGTGCCAGCAGCTTGTCCGCGGGATCCGGATACAATGAGCAGTTCTTC. Translated: CASSLSAGSGYNEQFF. The whole variable domain, filled in from reference TRBV5-4 and TRBJ2-1, reads ETGVTQSPTHLIKTRGQQVTLRCSSQSGHNTVSWYQQALGQGPQFIFQYYREEENGRGNFPPRFSGLQFPNYSSELNVNALELDDSALYLCASSLSAGSGYNEQFFGPGTRLTVL.